These 3 T cell receptor beta chains share one sample of origin, sequenced in a study of blood T cells in healthy people across ages. Alongside a J-beta primer mix, a sample-barcoded 5' primer served in a second PCR lasting 7 to 11 cycles. TCRdb itself ran the 5' RACE reads through MiXCR, one entry per CDR3 protein. The sample contains hundreds of thousands of distinct CDR3 sequences, more than 45% of which appear only once. Sequencing was carried out using blood. These receptors all stem from a man older than 75 in good health.

In this sample, this clonotype turned up a few times. The chain uses TRBV20-1 and TRBJ2-5, with TRBD1 as a possible D gene (6 bases). The germline V gene has CDR1 DFQATT and CDR2 SNEGSKA (reference sequence). The length of the CDR3 is 16 residues. Trimming took off 3 bases at V and 5 bases at J, with 22 bases between the two ends. In DNA, the CDR3 is TGCAGTGCTAGGGGGGCAGTCGGAAAAAGGCGGGAGACCCAGTACTTC. Its protein product is CSARGAVGKRRETQYF.

The J gene is TRBJ2-6, the V gene TRBV6-2 or TRBV6-3, with 11 bases identical to TRBD2. The CDR3 sequence is 17 residues long. The junction had 4 bases not matched to a gene; V was cut back by 6 bases and J by 0 bases. Germline CDR1 and CDR2: MNHEY and SVGEGT. This CDR3 is CASRGLAVRSGANVLTF. The CDR3 DNA reads as TGTGCCAGCAGGGGACTAGCGGTGCGCTCTGGGGCCAACGTCCTGACTTTC.

The gene calls are TRBV14 and TRBJ2-3; 12 positions agree with TRBD2. The CDR3 covers 14 residues. Germline trimming cut 4 bases from V and 5 bases from J; bases unmatched to any gene: 1. Germline CDR1 and CDR2: SGHDN and FVKESK. The CDR3 DNA is TGTGCCAGCAGCCGGGGACTAGCGGGAGATACGCAGTATTTT. Its protein product is CASSRGLAGDTQYF.